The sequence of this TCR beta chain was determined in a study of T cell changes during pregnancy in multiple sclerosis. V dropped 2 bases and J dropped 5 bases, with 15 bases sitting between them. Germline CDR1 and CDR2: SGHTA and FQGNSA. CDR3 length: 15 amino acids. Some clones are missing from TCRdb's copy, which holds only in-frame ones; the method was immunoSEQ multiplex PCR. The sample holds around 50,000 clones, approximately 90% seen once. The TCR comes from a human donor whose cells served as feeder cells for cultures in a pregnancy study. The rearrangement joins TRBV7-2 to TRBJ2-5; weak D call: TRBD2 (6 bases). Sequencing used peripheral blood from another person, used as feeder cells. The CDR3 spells CASSLSAGGLETQYF. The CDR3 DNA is TGTGCCAGCAGCTTATCGGCTGGAGGGTTGGAGACCCAGTACTTC.